One and the same sample provided the 20 T cell receptor beta chains below, sequenced in a study of radiotherapy plus CTLA-4 blockade in lung cancer. The protocol was immunoSEQ multiplex PCR, while the TCRdb copy is restricted to in-frame clones and leaves out a portion. The sample carries roughly 93,000 clones, around 86% recorded once. The specimen was peripheral blood, collected from a patient treated with radiotherapy plus ipilimumab. These receptors were obtained from a human donor with non-small cell lung cancer who had a partial response to radiotherapy plus ipilimumab.

Notes on this clone: The identical CDR3 is also encoded by other nucleotide sequences in the sample. This chain connects TRBV6-5 to TRBJ2-7; possibly TRBD1 for D (6 bases). V shed 2 bases and J shed 0 bases, with 8 bases lying between them. The CDR3 runs to 14 residues. Germline loops: CDR1 MNHEY, CDR2 SVGAGI. CDR3 loop: CASSYGRGSYEQYF. The CDR3 DNA sequence: TGTGCCAGCAGTTACGGCAGGGGCTCCTACGAGCAGTACTTC.

The V gene is TRBV11-2, the J gene TRBJ2-5, with D unresolved. The CDR3 sequence is 12 residues long. V was shortened by 4 bases and J by 7 bases, with 10 bases between the two germline ends. Germline loops: CDR1 SGHAT, CDR2 FQNNGV. The CDR3 coding sequence is TGTGCCAGCAGCTCCTCCGCCGGGACCCAGTACTTC. This sequence encodes CASSSSAGTQYF.

This rearrangement joins TRBV7-2 to TRBJ2-2, with TRBD2 matching 10 bases. After removal of 5 bases from V and 4 bases from J, the junction contained 13 bases not matched to a gene. Germline assignment: CDR1 SGHTA and CDR2 FQGNSA. The CDR3 is 18 residues long. The CDR3 spells CASSPRPSGSNPTGELFF. In nucleotides, the CDR3 is TGTGCCAGCAGCCCGAGGCCTAGCGGGAGCAATCCCACCGGGGAGCTGTTTTTT.

V gene TRBV5-1 combines with J gene TRBJ2-5, with a possible D match to TRBD1 (6 bases). Looked up from germline, CDR1 is SGHRS and CDR2 is YFSETQ. The CDR3 covers 14 residues. Trimming shortened V by 3 bases and J by 5 bases, and 14 bases separated the two germline ends. CDR3 coding DNA: TGCGCCAGCAGCTCGCAGGGGATCGGGGAGACCCAGTACTTC. This sequence encodes CASSSQGIGETQYF.

The genes are TRBV6-5 and TRBJ1-5; no firm D call. The CDR3 length is 15 residues. V shed 4 bases and J shed 6 bases, with 16 bases lying between them. Germline lookup yields CDR1 MNHEY and CDR2 SVGAGI. CDR3 residues: CASSSGWAGGQPQHF. The CDR3 DNA reads as TGTGCCAGCAGTTCTGGTTGGGCCGGTGGTCAGCCCCAGCATTTT.

The chain couples TRBV7-2 to TRBJ1-4; TRBD1 matches 7 bases. J was trimmed by 3 bases and V by 6 bases; bases with no gene match: 7. The CDR3 is 15 amino acids. Germline loops: CDR1 SGHTA, CDR2 FQGNSA. The CDR3 bases are TGTGCCAGCAGGCCGCGACAGGGTGCTAATGAAAAACTGTTTTTT. Its translation is CASRPRQGANEKLFF.

The DNA for the CDR3 is TGTGCCACCAGCAGAGATCCACTAGGAGGCACCGGGGAGCTGTTTTTT. The encoded protein is CATSRDPLGGTGELFF. The chain employs TRBV15 and TRBJ2-2; D is possibly TRBD2 (5 bases). The CDR3 is 16 residues long. The V end was cut by 0 bases, the J end by 4 bases, with 12 bases between. The V gene's germline CDR1 is LNHNV and CDR2 YYDKDF (reference sequence). Complete variable domain (other parts from reference TRBV15 and TRBJ2-2): DAMVIQNPRYQVTQFGKPVTLSCSQTLNHNVMYWYQQKSSQAPKLLFHYYDKDFNNEADTPDNFQSRRPNTSFCFLDIRSPGLGDTAMYLCATSRDPLGGTGELFFGEGSRLTVL.

V usage is TRBV18 and J usage is TRBJ1-4, with 12 bases identical to TRBD1. V shed 3 bases and J 7 bases; nucleotides not matched to a gene: 15. The germline gives CDR1 KGHSH, CDR2 LQKENI. The CDR3 loop spans 19 amino acids. Written as DNA, the CDR3 is TGTGCCAGCTCACCCCCACCGGGACAGGGGGCGAGGGCGAGTGAAAAACTGTTTTTT. Translating gives CASSPPPGQGARASEKLFF.

The rearrangement joins TRBV5-1 to TRBJ2-7, with TRBD2 identical over 14 bases. Looked up from germline, CDR1 is SGHRS and CDR2 is YFSETQ. The CDR3 length is 17 residues. With V trimmed by 3 bases and J by 0 bases, 5 bases remained unmatched. The DNA for the CDR3 is TGCGCCAGCAGCTCCGGGACTAGCGGGAGAGCCTCCTACGAGCAGTACTTC. It translates to CASSSGTSGRASYEQYF.

The genes are TRBV27 and TRBJ1-3; tentative D call: TRBD1 (5 bases). CDR1 and CDR2 (germline): MNHEY, SMNVEV (reference sequence). The CDR3 spans 14 residues. The V end lost 3 bases, the J end lost 4 bases, and 10 bases lay between the germline ends. The CDR3 DNA reads as TGTGCCAGCAGTTTGGGGGGAGGAGGAAACACCATATATTTT. Its translation is CASSLGGGGNTIYF.

The rearrangement uses TRBV29-1 and TRBJ2-1; 10 bases agree with TRBD2. This CDR3 comprises 15 residues. The V gene end was trimmed by 5 bases and the J gene end by 0 bases; junction bases not matched to a gene: 4. Per the germline V gene, CDR1 is SQVTM and CDR2 is ANQGSEA. CDR3 region: CSVYSGGSSYNEQFF. Here the CDR3 DNA reads TGCAGCGTTTATAGCGGGGGGAGCTCCTACAATGAGCAGTTCTTC.

The rearrangement uses TRBV28 and TRBJ2-4, with 8 positions matching TRBD2. V lost 1 base, J lost 2 bases, and 4 bases stayed unmatched. CDR1 is MDHEN, CDR2 SYDVKM, per germline. The CDR3 covers 16 residues. The chain's CDR3 is CASSLSRGGTKNIQYF. In nucleotides, the CDR3 is TGTGCCAGCAGTTTATCCCGGGGGGGGACCAAAAACATTCAGTACTTC. Full variable domain (missing parts from reference TRBV28 and TRBJ2-4): DVKVTQSSRYLVKRTGEKVFLECVQDMDHENMFWYRQDPGLGLRLIYFSYDVKMKEKGDIPEGYSVSREKKERFSLILESASTNQTSMYLCASSLSRGGTKNIQYFGAGTRLSVL.

The chain uses TRBV18 and TRBJ2-3; TRBD2 aligns across 9 bases. This CDR3 has 15 amino acids. Looked up from germline, CDR1 is KGHSH and CDR2 is LQKENI. Trimming at V came to 3 bases and at J to 4 bases, leaving 5 bases not matched to a gene. The CDR3 DNA sequence: TGTGCCAGCTCACCGTCTAGCGGGATAGCAGATACGCAGTATTTT. Protein sequence: CASSPSSGIADTQYF. The full variable domain, its missing parts supplied by reference TRBV18 and TRBJ2-3, is NAGVMQNPRHLVRRRGQEARLRCSPMKGHSHVYWYRQLPEEGLKFMVYLQKENIIDESGMPKERFSAEFPKEGPSILRIQQVVRGDSAAYFCASSPSSGIADTQYFGPGTRLTVL.

The rearrangement links TRBV6-1 to TRBJ2-1, with D possibly matching TRBD1 (5 bases). CDR1 MNHNS and CDR2 SASEGT come from the germline V gene. The V end was cut by 7 bases, the J end by 6 bases, with 16 bases between. The length of the CDR3 is 14 residues. The CDR3 loop reads CASTEMDKGNEQFF. CDR3 DNA: TGTGCCAGCACCGAAATGGACAAGGGCAATGAGCAGTTCTTC.

The chain uses TRBV5-6 and TRBJ1-1; D is possibly TRBD1 (6 bases). Per germline, CDR1 SGHDT and CDR2 YYEEEE. V lost 4 bases and J 1 base, leaving 14 bases between the germline ends. This CDR3 is 15 amino acids long. CDR3 protein: CASSGRGATNTEAFF. CDR3 DNA sequence: TGTGCCAGCAGCGGCCGGGGGGCGACGAACACTGAAGCTTTCTTT.

CDR3 coding DNA: TGTGCCAGCAGTCGAAGTACAGGGGAGACTGAAGCTTTCTTT. It codes for CASSRSTGETEAFF. The chain recombines TRBV6-5 with TRBJ1-1; 7 bases agree with TRBD1. J gave up 5 bases and V 5 bases, and 8 bases lay outside the gene matches. The CDR3 totals 14 residues. The germline CDR1 and CDR2 sequences are MNHEY and SVGAGI.

V gene TRBV29-1 combines with J gene TRBJ2-3; weak D call: TRBD1 (6 bases). Germline CDR1 reads SQVTM; CDR2 reads ANQGSEA. This CDR3 spans 13 amino acids. Trimming pared 4 bases from V and 5 bases from J, leaving 13 bases between. The CDR3 reads CSVAAGAKDTQYF. CDR3 DNA: TGCAGCGTTGCTGCAGGGGCCAAAGATACGCAGTATTTT.

The gene calls are TRBV29-1 and TRBJ2-3, with TRBD2 identical over 7 bases. The trim removed 8 bases at V and 1 base at J, leaving 9 bases unmatched. Germline CDR1 reads SQVTM; CDR2 reads ANQGSEA. This CDR3 spans 14 amino acids. As DNA, the CDR3 is TGCAGCTCCCGGTTGGGAGGGCGCACAGATACGCAGTATTTT. Translation: CSSRLGGRTDTQYF.

V and J are TRBV7-6 and TRBJ2-7, with D uncertain. V lost 1 base and J lost 3, with 7 bases in between. Germline V CDR1 and CDR2: SGHVS, FNYEAQ. This CDR3 contains 13 residues. The CDR3: CASSLGLYYEQYF. CDR3 nucleotides: TGTGCCAGCAGCTTAGGACTCTACTACGAGCAGTACTTC.

J is TRBJ1-5 and V is TRBV19, with D possibly matching TRBD1 (5 bases). This CDR3 is 16 amino acids long. Germline V gene sequence: CDR1 LNHDA, CDR2 SQIVND (reference sequence). Between the trimmed V and J ends, which lost 3 bases and 0 bases, there was a span of 12 bases. CDR3 in DNA: TGTGCCAGTAGTATTGGCGGACACTTTAGCAATCAGCCCCAGCATTTT. The encoded protein is CASSIGGHFSNQPQHF.